This is a list of T cell receptor beta chains from one sample in a study of control samples from healthy donors and cancer patients. TCRdb's copy holds only in-frame clones and misses some; the assay was immunoSEQ multiplex PCR. The repertoire holds about 100,000 clones, with 90% to 95% as singletons. The sequenced material came from blood. Receptors were obtained from a woman aged 18-30 years in good health. CDR3s include the opening cysteine and the closing phenylalanine or tryptophan. The D gene is left open where the match is weak.

j_call | d_call | v_call | cdr3_aa
TRBJ2-2 | NA | TRBV24-1 | CATSDSPNTGELFF
TRBJ2-7 | NA | TRBV6-5 | CASSYDPTTYEQYF
TRBJ1-2 | NA | TRBV7-2 | CASSVPTAIYGYTF
TRBJ1-1 | NA | TRBV20-1 | CSASSPEHTEAFF
TRBJ1-2 | NA | TRBV6-1 | CASSEAGRFGGYTF
TRBJ2-2 | NA | TRBV9 | CASSVSTGELFF
TRBJ1-3 | NA | TRBV9 | CASSVKGSGNTIYF
TRBJ2-7 | NA | TRBV30 | CAWNQGYSYEQYF
TRBJ1-2 | TRBD1 | TRBV30 | CACLMGKANRGSNYGYTF
TRBJ1-3 | NA | TRBV5-6 | CASSTTRHRSGNTIYF
TRBJ2-7 | NA | TRBV30 | CAWTHGGPSYEQYF